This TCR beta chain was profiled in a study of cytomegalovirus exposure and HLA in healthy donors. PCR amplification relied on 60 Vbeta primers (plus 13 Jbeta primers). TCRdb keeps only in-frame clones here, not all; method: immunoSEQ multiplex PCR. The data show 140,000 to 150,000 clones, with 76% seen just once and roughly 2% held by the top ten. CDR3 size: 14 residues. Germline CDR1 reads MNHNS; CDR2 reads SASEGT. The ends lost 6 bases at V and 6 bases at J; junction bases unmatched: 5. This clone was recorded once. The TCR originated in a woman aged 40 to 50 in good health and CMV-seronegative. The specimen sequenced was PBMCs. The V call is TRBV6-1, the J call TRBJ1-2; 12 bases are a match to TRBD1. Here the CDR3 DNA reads TGTGCCAGCAGGACTGGGACAGGGGGCCATGGCTACACCTTC. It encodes CASRTGTGGHGYTF.